This T cell receptor (beta chain) was sequenced in a study of blood T cells in healthy people across ages. Each sample used at least 6 million PBMCs. The authors extracted at least 6 micrograms of total RNA per sample. A J-beta primer mix and a sample-barcoded 5' primer were used in a second PCR of roughly 7 to 12 cycles. Each cDNA molecule received a tag from a template-switch adaptor that had 12 random nucleotides. TCRdb recomputed calls from the 5' RACE reads with MiXCR, one row per CDR3 protein. The repertoire holds roughly 1.7 million distinct CDR3 sequences, with roughly a third as singletons. This TCR derives from a woman aged 30 to 39 in good health. The sample taken for sequencing was blood.

The CDR3 DNA reads as TGCGCCAGCATTCACCATTTACAGGGGACGAACACTGAAGCTTTCTTT. It yields the protein CASIHHLQGTNTEAFF. V gene TRBV10-1 combines with J gene TRBJ1-1; TRBD1 matches at 7 bases. Germline CDR1 WNHNN, CDR2 SYGVQD (reference sequence). The CDR3 runs 16 residues. V lost 7 bases, J lost 1 base, and 12 bases stayed unmatched.